This T cell receptor beta chain came from a study of CD8+ T cells in alopecia areata. Collected material from alopecia areata patients comprised lesional scalp punch biopsies and peripheral blood. Germline lookup yields CDR1 SGHDT and CDR2 YYEEEE. V lost 0 bases, J lost 0 bases, and 2 bases lay in between. This CDR3 is 13 amino acids long. Sequencing templates came from extracted RNA that was reverse transcribed into cDNA. Using immunoSEQ multiplex PCR, the repertoire was profiled, and TCRdb retains in-frame clones only, with some absent. This table holds a few hundred thousand clones, under 80% found once. This clone was counted a few times. Other DNA sequences from this sample encode an identical CDR3 as well.

This chain links TRBV5-6 with TRBJ2-3; D is undetermined. The sequencing used CD4+ T cells sorted from blood, collected at week 0. This sequence was found in a human donor with alopecia areata. The CDR3 is CASSLGSTDTQYF. CDR3 DNA: TGTGCCAGCAGCTTGGGTAGCACAGATACGCAGTATTTT. Full variable domain (missing parts from reference TRBV5-6 and TRBJ2-3): DAGVTQSPTHLIKTRGQQVTLRCSPKSGHDTVSWYQQALGQGPQFIFQYYEEEERQRGNFPDRFSGHQFPNYSSELNVNALLLGDSALYLCASSLGSTDTQYFGPGTRLTVL.